This T cell receptor beta chain was found in a study of T cell changes during pregnancy in multiple sclerosis. V was shortened by 5 bases and J by 2 bases, with 13 bases between the two germline ends. The CDR3 contains 14 residues. Germline CDR1 reads SGHAT; CDR2 reads FQNNGV. Only in-frame clones appear in the TCRdb table, and some are missing; sequencing was by immunoSEQ multiplex PCR. The sample has about 40,000 clones, approximately 92% seen once. The chain uses TRBV11-2 and TRBJ2-7, with a weak D call TRBD2 (6 bases). This TCR was sampled from a female donor with multiple sclerosis, enrolled in a pregnancy study. Material: peripheral blood, obtained before pregnancy. The CDR3 is CASSPGTLTYEQYF. DNA of the CDR3: TGTGCCAGCAGCCCCGGGACTTTAACCTACGAGCAGTACTTC.